This TCR beta chain was captured in a study of T cell responses to AZD1222 COVID-19 vaccine. Study-wide results and caveats: CD4 TCRs associated with vaccination spanned spike, dominating at 160-218 and 743-854. No day 14 peak samples; only post-peak repertoires were characterized. Reports say nearly half of spike-specific TCRs go after unmutated variant regions. The donors showed a predominance of white British ancestry and of females, with possible underestimation of clonal diversity.

Per the germline V gene, CDR1 is SGHRS and CDR2 is YFSETQ. This CDR3 contains 15 residues. Trimming removed 4 bases at V and 2 bases at J, with 15 bases between. Clones were read by immunoSEQ multiplex PCR, and TCRdb kept only the in-frame ones, dropping some. The sample consists of around 81,000 clones, over 80% of them appearing once. This clone was detected only a few times. Its matching antigen is unknown. Specimen: peripheral blood, collected on day 0 of AZD1222 vaccination. This receptor was obtained from an adult in good health. The V gene is TRBV5-1, the J gene TRBJ2-5, with TRBD2 as a possible D gene (5 bases). The chain's CDR3 is CASSGNAGPQETQYF. The CDR3 DNA sequence: TGCGCCAGCAGCGGCAATGCGGGCCCACAAGAGACCCAGTACTTC.